This T cell receptor (beta chain) was obtained from a study of cytomegalovirus exposure and HLA in healthy donors. The CDR3 sequence is 13 residues long. Germline assignment: CDR1 GTSNPN and CDR2 SVGIG (reference sequence). Researchers ran the PCR with 60 Vbeta and 13 Jbeta primers. Some clones are missing from TCRdb's copy, which holds only in-frame ones; the method was immunoSEQ multiplex PCR. This table holds some 140,000 clones, 85% to 90% found once. The genes are TRBV30 and TRBJ2-5, with 7 bases that match TRBD1. The DNA end is more similar to TRBJ2-7, so the J call may be wrong. The specimen was PBMCs. The receptor's source is a woman aged 25 to 45 in good health and CMV-seronegative. The CDR3 nucleotides are TGTGCCTGGAGTGTACTAGGGGGCTCCGAGCAGTACTTC. Translated, it gives CAWSVLGGSEQYF.